Listed below are T cell receptor beta chains from one sample, sequenced in a study of OX40 agonist ivuxolimab in advanced cancers. Using immunoSEQ multiplex PCR, the repertoire was profiled, and TCRdb retains in-frame clones only, with some absent. Altogether 65,000 to 80,000 clones are present, 89% being singletons, with the ten largest covering approximately 0.38%. The sequences come from CD4+ or CD8+ T cells sorted from blood, collected in a trial of the OX40 agonist ivuxolimab. The receptors here all came from an adult with an advanced solid tumor such as melanoma, head and neck, liver or kidney cancer. Each CDR3 is given with its conserved first and last residue. D genes are given only for firm matches. The size field is filled for only some rows; it gives once, few, many or a size class.

>once|NA|TRBV18|TRBJ2-1
CASSPGEGRYNEQFF
TGTGCCAGCTCACCAGGAGAGGGGCGGTACAATGAGCAGTTCTTC
>NA|NA|TRBV27|TRBJ2-2
CASRAPTNTGELFF
TGTGCCAGCAGGGCGCCCACGAACACCGGGGAGCTGTTTTTT
>NA|NA|TRBV30|TRBJ2-1
CAWSPRGAVPYNNEQFF
TGTGCCTGGAGCCCACGCGGTGCGGTCCCCTATAACAATGAGCAGTTCTTC
>NA|TRBD1|TRBV19|TRBJ2-1
CASSIPGQYNEQFF
TGTGCCAGTAGTATCCCGGGACAGTACAATGAGCAGTTCTTC
>NA|NA|TRBV28|TRBJ1-4
CASSSGGWGTNEKLFF
TGTGCCAGCAGTTCCGGGGGATGGGGGACTAATGAAAAACTGTTTTTT
>NA|NA|TRBV21-1|TRBJ1-1
CASSRRLRGDTEAFF
TGTGCCAGCAGCAGGAGGTTAAGGGGGGACACTGAAGCTTTCTTT
>NA|NA|TRBV4-1|TRBJ2-7
CASSRKEHFYEQYF
TGCGCCAGCAGCCGAAAGGAGCATTTCTACGAGCAGTACTTC
>NA|NA|TRBV7-2|TRBJ1-5
CATRWGNQPQHF
TGTGCCACCCGGTGGGGGAATCAGCCCCAGCATTTT
>NA|TRBD2|TRBV19|TRBJ2-1
CASSTTSGGPGSYNEQFF
TGTGCCAGTAGTACGACTAGCGGGGGCCCCGGGTCCTACAATGAGCAGTTCTTC
>NA|NA|TRBV6-1|TRBJ1-5
CASSSERYSNQPQHF
TGTGCCAGCAGTTCGGAACGGTATAGCAATCAGCCCCAGCATTTT
>once|NA|TRBV6-1|TRBJ2-3
CASSVGRGTTDTQYF
TGTGCCAGCAGTGTTGGCAGGGGAACCACAGATACGCAGTATTTT
>NA|TRBD1|TRBV13|TRBJ2-2
CASSERRPWDRGRRTGELFF
TGTGCCAGCAGCGAAAGGCGGCCCTGGGACAGGGGGCGGCGGACCGGGGAGCTGTTTTTT
>NA|TRBD2|TRBV5-1|TRBJ2-3
CASSLEVAGTSTDTQYF
TGCGCCAGCAGCTTGGAGGTAGCGGGAACTAGCACAGATACGCAGTATTTT
>NA|TRBD1|TRBV7-2|TRBJ1-1
CASSLDRGNTEAFF
TGTGCCAGCAGCTTGGACAGGGGGAACACTGAAGCTTTCTTT
>NA|TRBD2|TRBV27|TRBJ2-6
CASSLRGLAAGANVLTF
TGTGCCAGCAGTTTACGGGGACTAGCGGCTGGGGCCAACGTCCTGACTTTC
>few|NA|TRBV19|TRBJ2-6
CASRDRLNSGANVLTF
TGTGCCAGTAGAGACAGGCTAAACTCTGGGGCCAACGTCCTGACTTTC
>NA|TRBD2|TRBV11-2|TRBJ2-7
CASSLSLTSGLQTYEQYF
TGTGCCAGCAGCTTAAGTCTGACTAGCGGCCTCCAAACCTACGAGCAGTACTTC
>NA|TRBD1|TRBV30|TRBJ2-2
CAWSRPRTGNTGELFF
TGTGCCTGGAGCAGACCCCGGACAGGGAACACCGGGGAGCTGTTTTTT
>NA|NA|TRBV14|TRBJ1-1
CASSQNANTEAFF
TGTGCCAGCAGCCAAAACGCGAACACTGAAGCTTTCTTT
>NA|TRBD2|TRBV5-1|TRBJ2-7
CASSWTSGNYEQYF
TGCGCCAGCAGCTGGACTAGCGGGAACTACGAGCAGTACTTC
>NA|TRBD2|TRBV19|TRBJ2-3
CASSMWLAVDFTDTQYF
TGTGCCAGTAGTATGTGGCTAGCGGTTGACTTCACAGATACGCAGTATTTT
>NA|NA|TRBV7-2|TRBJ2-2
CASSTLAGGELFF
TGTGCCAGCAGCACTCTTGCGGGAGGGGAGCTGTTTTTT
>few|TRBD2|TRBV19|TRBJ2-7
CASSSRVAGSYEQYF
TGTGCCAGTAGCTCGCGGGTAGCGGGCTCCTACGAGCAGTACTTC
>NA|NA|TRBV30|TRBJ1-3
CAWSRSTSGNTIYF
TGTGCCTGGAGCAGAAGCACCTCTGGAAACACCATATATTTT
>NA|TRBD1|TRBV11-3|TRBJ2-1
CASSIQGSDNEQFF
TGTGCCAGCAGCATACAGGGGTCCGACAATGAGCAGTTCTTC
>NA|NA|TRBV5-1|TRBJ2-4
CASSLANIQYF
TGCGCCAGCAGCTTGGCAAACATTCAGTACTTC
>NA|NA|TRBV18|TRBJ2-5
CASSPRTGETQYF
TGTGCCAGCTCACCACGAACCGGAGAGACCCAGTACTTC
>once|NA|TRBV19|TRBJ1-4
CASSTGWGEKLFF
TGTGCCAGTAGTACCGGGTGGGGTGAAAAACTGTTTTTT
>NA|TRBD2|TRBV5-6|TRBJ2-7
CASSTVAGGYYEQYF
TGTGCCAGCAGCACGGTAGCGGGAGGGTACTACGAGCAGTACTTC
>NA|NA|TRBV6-1|TRBJ1-5
CSTHWANQPQHF
TGTTCTACACACTGGGCCAATCAGCCCCAGCATTTT
>NA|TRBD2|TRBV7-9|TRBJ2-1
CASHTSGRWGEQFF
TGTGCCAGTCACACTAGCGGGAGATGGGGGGAGCAGTTCTTC
>NA|TRBD2|TRBV13|TRBJ2-4
CASSLRDGGAKNIQYF
TGTGCCAGCAGCCTCCGGGACGGGGGGGCCAAAAACATTCAGTACTTC
>NA|NA|TRBV6-5|TRBJ1-3
CASHQWAGNTIYF
TGTGCCAGCCACCAATGGGCTGGAAACACCATATATTTT
>NA|NA|TRBV2|TRBJ2-2
CASSSGSGELFF
TGTGCCAGCAGTTCGGGGTCCGGGGAGCTGTTTTTT
>NA|NA|TRBV19|TRBJ1-5
CASSITQGGGNQPQHF
TGTGCCAGTAGTATTACCCAGGGAGGAGGCAATCAGCCCCAGCATTTT
>NA|TRBD2|TRBV5-6|TRBJ2-3
CASSLPGTSETDTQYF
TGTGCCAGCAGCTTGCCTGGGACTAGCGAAACAGATACGCAGTATTTT